These 23 T cell receptor beta chains originate from one sample sequenced in a study of shared clonotypes between healthy human individuals. TCRdb's table, derived via immunoSEQ multiplex PCR, lists solely in-frame clones and lacks some. The table has over 1.5 million clones, approximately 98% seen once. Material: naive CD4+ T cells sorted from blood. This sample's subset: CD45RA+ positively selected. These receptors were collected from a man aged 25 to 40 in good health.

This chain joins TRBV5-1 and TRBJ2-5; 8 bases agree with TRBD2. The CDR3 runs to 14 residues. CDR1 SGHRS and CDR2 YFSETQ come from the germline V gene. The ends lost 4 bases at V and 4 bases at J; junction bases unmatched: 6. The CDR3 sequence is CASSREGVLETQYF. CDR3 coding DNA: TGCGCCAGCAGCCGGGAGGGCGTTCTAGAGACCCAGTACTTC.

This clone has just one count. The same CDR3 also results from other DNA sequences found in this sample. Written as DNA, the CDR3 is TGTGCCAGCAGCGTAGTACAGGGGGGCGAGCAGTACTTC. Its translation: CASSVVQGGEQYF. The chain combines TRBV9 with TRBJ2-7, with 8 bases aligning to TRBD1. Germline V CDR1 and CDR2: SGDLS, YYNGEE. The CDR3 is 13 amino acids. The ends lost 0 bases at V and 6 bases at J; junction bases unmatched: 2.

The chain links TRBV5-1 to TRBJ2-7, with a tentative D call TRBD1 (6 bases). Trimming cost V 5 bases and J 6 bases, with 21 bases left between them. This CDR3 has 15 residues. Germline CDR1 SGHRS, CDR2 YFSETQ. CDR3 DNA: TGCGCCAGCAGTCTGACCAGGGGCGTATACGGCGAGCAGTACTTC. This codes for CASSLTRGVYGEQYF.

The chain is built from TRBV5-1 and TRBJ2-1; TRBD2 might be the D (6 bases). CDR1 and CDR2 (germline): SGHRS, YFSETQ. The V end lost 4 bases, the J end lost 6 bases, and 17 bases lay between the germline ends. The CDR3 has 15 residues. The CDR3 bases are TGCGCCAGCAGCGGGACTCGCGGTGTTGGCAATGAGCAGTTCTTC. It codes for CASSGTRGVGNEQFF. Supplemented by reference TRBV5-1 and TRBJ2-1, the full variable domain reads KAGVTQTPRYLIKTRGQQVTLSCSPISGHRSVSWYQQTPGQGLQFLFEYFSETQRNKGNFPGRFSGRQFSNSRSEMNVSTLELGDSALYLCASSGTRGVGNEQFFGPGTRLTVL.

Turning to this clone: Other nucleotide sequences from this sample produce the same CDR3. J is TRBJ1-5 and V is TRBV5-1; 7 nucleotides match TRBD1. Germline V CDR1 and CDR2: SGHRS, YFSETQ. The CDR3 consists of 14 residues. J was trimmed by 3 bases and V by 5 bases; bases with no gene match: 5. CDR3 nucleotides: TGCGCCAGCAGTGAGGGACAGCCCAATCAGCCCCAGCATTTT. As protein: CASSEGQPNQPQHF.

The chain couples TRBV5-4 to TRBJ2-2; D uncertain. CDR3 size: 15 residues. V was pared by 1 base and J by 7 bases, with 14 bases between. Per the germline V gene, CDR1 is SGHNT and CDR2 is YYREEE (reference sequence). CDR3 in amino acids: CASSLNRHGVGELFF. CDR3 nucleotide sequence: TGTGCCAGCAGCTTGAATAGACACGGCGTCGGGGAGCTGTTTTTT.

V usage is TRBV11-3 and J usage is TRBJ2-1; 8 bases are a match to TRBD2. The CDR3 is made up of 14 amino acids. Germline V gene sequence: CDR1 SGHNT, CDR2 YENEEA. Trimming at V came to 6 bases and at J to 9 bases, leaving 10 bases not matched to a gene. CDR3 in amino acids: CASRPPGLGGEQFF. The CDR3 bases are TGTGCCAGCAGGCCTCCGGGACTAGGAGGTGAGCAGTTCTTC.

This clone was seen only once. V gene TRBV5-6 combines with J gene TRBJ1-5; no reliable D call. Deletions cut 0 bases from V and 6 bases from J, with 10 bases between. The CDR3 extends over 14 amino acids. Germline CDR1 reads SGHDT; CDR2 reads YYEEEE. The CDR3: CASSLGLGSQPQHF. The CDR3 DNA sequence: TGTGCCAGCAGCTTGGGTTTGGGGTCTCAGCCCCAGCATTTT.

The chain combines TRBV15 with TRBJ1-1; the D gene is possibly TRBD1 (5 bases). Germline CDR1 reads LNHNV; CDR2 reads YYDKDF (reference sequence). V lost 5 bases and J lost 0, with 10 bases in between. The CDR3 contains 14 residues. CDR3 protein: CATSPGYMNTEAFF. The CDR3 DNA reads TGTGCCACCAGCCCAGGGTATATGAACACTGAAGCTTTCTTT.

As to this clone: An end of the junction does not agree with germline; a read error may underlie this. The J gene is TRBJ2-1, the V gene TRBV27; the D gene is possibly TRBD1 (5 bases). CDR3 length equals 15 residues. The germline CDR1 and CDR2 sequences are MNHEY and SMNVEV (reference sequence). This CDR3 reads CAPTTQAPPYDEQFF. The CDR3 region has the DNA TGTGCCCCCACCACACAGGCACCCCCCTACGATGAGCAGTTCTTC.

The chain joins TRBV5-1 to TRBJ2-5; 9 positions match TRBD2. The CDR3 covers 15 residues. In germline, CDR1 is SGHRS, CDR2 YFSETQ. V lost 3 bases, J lost 5 bases, and 8 bases stayed unmatched. The CDR3 sequence is CASSSLSGSGETQYF. The DNA of the CDR3 is TGCGCCAGCAGCTCCCTTAGCGGGAGTGGGGAGACCCAGTACTTC.

The genes are TRBV18 and TRBJ2-1; D uncertain. The V end was cut by 6 bases, the J end by 4 bases, with 10 bases between. CDR1 is KGHSH and CDR2 is LQKENI in the germline V gene. The CDR3 runs 13 residues. The CDR3 DNA is TGTGCCAGCTCCCCTGACGGTTACAATGAGCAGTTCTTC. Translated, it gives CASSPDGYNEQFF.

V is TRBV27 and J is TRBJ1-2, with D maybe TRBD1 (5 bases). The CDR3 consists of 15 residues. V was cut by 3 bases and J by 4 bases, with 15 bases left in between. Germline CDR1 reads MNHEY; CDR2 reads SMNVEV (reference sequence). The CDR3 nucleotides read TGTGCCAGCAGTTTCCGGGACCCTGGTCCCTATGGCTACACCTTC. Its translation is CASSFRDPGPYGYTF.

This chain joins TRBV23-1 and TRBJ2-1, with a possible D match to TRBD1 (6 bases). TRBV23-1 is assigned to the ORF class and has an uncertain function. Trimming cost V 0 bases and J 5 bases, with 26 bases left between them. The length of the CDR3 is 20 residues. The CDR3 DNA reads TGCGCCAGCAGTCAATCTAGGAAACCAGGGGTCACGAATAATAACAATGAGCAGTTCTTC. Protein sequence: CASSQSRKPGVTNNNNEQFF.

This chain connects TRBV28 to TRBJ2-7; D unresolved. The germline CDR1 and CDR2 sequences are MDHEN and SYDVKM. The CDR3 has 14 residues. Trimming cost V 4 bases and J 2 bases, with 12 bases left between them. The CDR3 DNA sequence: TGTGCCAGCAGTTCATGGCTGCGTACCTACGAGCAGTACTTC. It encodes CASSSWLRTYEQYF.

The chain employs TRBV1 and TRBJ2-5. TRBV1 is a pseudogene locus. CDR3 length: 16 amino acids. The CDR3 nucleotides are TGCACCAGCAGCCAAGTGTTTGTATCAGGGACAGAGACCCAGTACTTC. Its protein product is CTSSQVFVSGTETQYF.

This clone has a single count. The chain is built from TRBV5-5 and TRBJ2-3; D gene uncertain. Germline V gene data show CDR1 as SGHKS and CDR2 as YYEKEE (reference sequence). The CDR3 is made up of 14 amino acids. V was cut by 0 bases and J by 2 bases, with 7 bases left in between. CDR3 region: CASSLGINTDTQYF. The CDR3 nucleotides read TGTGCCAGCAGCTTGGGCATAAACACAGATACGCAGTATTTT.

The gene calls are TRBV11-2 and TRBJ1-1; D possibly corresponds to TRBD1 (6 bases). V was cut by 5 bases and J by 1 base, with 23 bases left in between. The CDR3 is made up of 18 amino acids. Looked up from germline, CDR1 is SGHAT and CDR2 is FQNNGV. CDR3 sequence reads: CASSTPSPGAKKNTEAFF. The CDR3 nucleotides read TGTGCCAGCAGCACACCGTCACCGGGGGCTAAAAAGAACACTGAAGCTTTCTTT. Full variable domain (rest looked up from reference TRBV11-2 and TRBJ1-1): EAGVAQSPRYKIIEKRQSVAFWCNPISGHATLYWYQQILGQGPKLLIQFQNNGVVDDSQLPKDRFSAERLKGVDSTLKIQPAKLEDSAVYLCASSTPSPGAKKNTEAFFGQGTRLTVV.

The chain has TRBV19 and TRBJ2-3; D might be TRBD1 (8 bases). V was pared by 6 bases and J by 1 base, with 17 bases between. Germline CDR1 reads LNHDA; CDR2 reads SQIVND (reference sequence). There are 16 residues in the CDR3. The CDR3 coding sequence is TGTGCCAGTAGCACAGGGGGGGAGGGAGGCACAGATACGCAGTATTTT. This gives the protein CASSTGGEGGTDTQYF.

This CDR3 reads CASRQDMIVTEQYF. CDR3 nucleotide sequence: TGTGCCAGCAGACAGGACATGATTGTGACCGAGCAGTACTTC. The J gene is TRBJ2-7, the V gene TRBV6-1; D is perhaps TRBD1 (5 bases). CDR3 length equals 14 residues. V lost 6 bases and J lost 6, with 18 bases in between. Germline loops: CDR1 MNHNS, CDR2 SASEGT.

This clone appeared a single time. The rearrangement links TRBV11-2 to TRBJ2-2; 9 bases line up with TRBD2. Germline V gives CDR1 SGHAT, CDR2 FQNNGV. The CDR3 runs to 17 residues. Trimming cost V 5 bases and J 4 bases; bases outside gene matches: 11. The CDR3 DNA reads as TGTGCCAGCAGCGCCGCAACCGGGACTAGCTTCACCGGGGAGCTGTTTTTT. It is translated as CASSAATGTSFTGELFF.

The chain carries TRBV7-9 and TRBJ2-1, with 7 nucleotides matching TRBD2. After removal of 3 bases from V and 9 bases from J, the junction contained 5 bases not matched to a gene. CDR1 and CDR2 (germline): SEHNR, FQNEAQ (reference sequence). CDR3 size: 13 residues. CDR3 in amino acids: CASSLSSGAEQFF. The CDR3 bases are TGTGCCAGCAGCTTGTCTAGCGGTGCTGAGCAGTTCTTC.

The genes are TRBV19 and TRBJ1-5; maybe TRBD1 (6 bases). This CDR3 comprises 17 residues. CDR1 and CDR2 (germline): LNHDA, SQIVND (reference sequence). V gave up 5 bases and J gave up 1 base, with 18 bases separating them. The CDR3 here is CASSSYQGLLSNQPQHF. The CDR3 DNA sequence: TGTGCCAGTAGTTCTTACCAGGGGTTGCTCAGCAATCAGCCCCAGCATTTT.